The 8 T cell receptor beta chains below all came from one sample that was sequenced in a study of PD-1 blockade in classical Hodgkin lymphoma (TCRdb year 2020). Reading the label with the study, this specimen's time point is: cycle 2 day 1 (C2D1) of nivolumab. Every trial patient had relapsed after autologous stem cell transplantation, and cohorts A, B and C differed in prior brentuximab vedotin exposure. The protocol used for the library was the immunoSEQ multiplex PCR assay. In its TCRdb copy, this immuneACCESS table keeps in-frame sequences only and misses some clones. Where compared with another copy, unresolved V genes explain less than half of these, and the others have no known cause. The sample table holds 25,000 to 35,000 clones, of which approximately 66% were seen once. Jointly, the top ten make up about a quarter of the sample. This specimen was peripheral blood mononuclear cells (PBMCs), taken before the second cycle of nivolumab. These receptors were collected from a human donor with classical Hodgkin lymphoma.

The chain uses TRBV4-1 and TRBJ2-3; D ambiguous. Trimming cost V 3 bases and J 4 bases, with 8 bases left between them. CDR1 and CDR2 from the germline V gene are MGHRA and YSYEKL. CDR3 length equals 13 residues. As DNA, the CDR3 is TGCGCCAGCAGCCAGGAAATTCCAGATACGCAGTATTTT. It codes for CASSQEIPDTQYF.

The J gene is TRBJ2-7, the V gene TRBV29-1; 8 bases match TRBD2. The CDR3 extends over 13 amino acids. The germline V gene encodes CDR1 SQVTM and CDR2 ANQGSEA. V shed 4 bases, J shed 6 bases, and the junction held 8 bases outside the gene matches. CDR3 nucleotides: TGCAGCGTTGTCACTAGCGGCTTAGGCGAGCAGTACTTC. Translation gives CSVVTSGLGEQYF.

V usage is TRBV6-6 and J usage is TRBJ2-1, with a tentative D call TRBD2 (7 bases). Trimming stripped 6 bases from V and 7 bases from J, with 13 bases between. The CDR3 is made up of 13 amino acids. Germline V gene lookup returns CDR1 MNHNY and CDR2 SVGAGI (reference sequence). The CDR3 bases are TGTGCCAGCAGAGGGGGGGCAAGAAATGAGCAGTTCTTC. Its protein product is CASRGGARNEQFF.

The J gene is TRBJ2-3, the V gene TRBV19; D remains ambiguous. Trimming removed 5 bases from V and 2 bases from J, with 5 bases in between. Germline assignment: CDR1 LNHDA and CDR2 SQIVND (reference sequence). The CDR3 contains 12 residues. The CDR3 DNA is TGTGCCAGTAGTGCCAACACAGATACGCAGTATTTT. Translated, it gives CASSANTDTQYF.

The chain joins TRBV27 to TRBJ1-3; D remains unclear. Per germline, CDR1 MNHEY and CDR2 SMNVEV (reference sequence). The CDR3 length is 13 residues. With 2 bases removed from V and 2 bases from J, the gap between germline ends came to 4 bases. This CDR3 reads CASSLTAGNTIYF. The CDR3 DNA follows: TGTGCCAGCAGTTTAACAGCTGGAAACACCATATATTTT.

The V gene is TRBV4-1, the J gene TRBJ2-3, with D hard to call. V was cut by 2 bases and J by 5 bases, with 5 bases left in between. This CDR3 is 12 amino acids long. The V gene's germline CDR1 is MGHRA and CDR2 YSYEKL. CDR3 in amino acids: CASSQPRDTQYF. As DNA, the CDR3 is TGCGCCAGCAGCCAACCCCGAGATACGCAGTATTTT.

The J gene is TRBJ1-1, the V gene TRBV16, with D uncertain. CDR3 length equals 12 residues. Germline V gene data show CDR1 as KGHSY and CDR2 as FQNENV. Trimming took off 4 bases at V and 5 bases at J, with 8 bases between the two ends. CDR3 bases: TGTGCCAGCAGCCCATTATTAACTGAAGCTTTCTTT. This encodes CASSPLLTEAFF.

The chain carries TRBV5-6 and TRBJ1-2, with D unclear. Germline V lookup: CDR1 SGHDT, CDR2 YYEEEE. This CDR3 comprises 14 residues. V lost 1 base to trimming and J lost 1 base, with 8 bases between them. The CDR3 region is CASSLLGFNYGYTF. The CDR3 nucleotides read TGTGCCAGCAGCTTGTTGGGGTTTAACTATGGCTACACCTTC.